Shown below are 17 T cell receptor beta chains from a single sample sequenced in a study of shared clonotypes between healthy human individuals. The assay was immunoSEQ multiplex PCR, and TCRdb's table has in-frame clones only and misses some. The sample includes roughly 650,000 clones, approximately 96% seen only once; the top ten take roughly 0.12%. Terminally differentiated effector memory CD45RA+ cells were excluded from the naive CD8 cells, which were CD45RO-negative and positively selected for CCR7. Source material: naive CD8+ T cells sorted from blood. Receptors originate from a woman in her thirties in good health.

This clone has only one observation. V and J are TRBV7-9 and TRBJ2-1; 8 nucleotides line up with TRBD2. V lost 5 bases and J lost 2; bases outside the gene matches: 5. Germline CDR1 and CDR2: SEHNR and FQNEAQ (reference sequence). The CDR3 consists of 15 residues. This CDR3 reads CASSHRLAPYNEQFF. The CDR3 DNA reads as TGTGCCAGCAGCCACCGACTAGCGCCCTACAATGAGCAGTTCTTC.

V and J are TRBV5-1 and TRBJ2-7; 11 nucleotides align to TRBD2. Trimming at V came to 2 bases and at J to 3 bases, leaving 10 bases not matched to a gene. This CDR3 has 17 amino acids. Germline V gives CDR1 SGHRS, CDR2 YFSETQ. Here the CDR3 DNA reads TGCGCCAGCAGCTTAAGCCATAGCGGGAGGGCCGACTACGAGCAGTACTTC. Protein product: CASSLSHSGRADYEQYF.

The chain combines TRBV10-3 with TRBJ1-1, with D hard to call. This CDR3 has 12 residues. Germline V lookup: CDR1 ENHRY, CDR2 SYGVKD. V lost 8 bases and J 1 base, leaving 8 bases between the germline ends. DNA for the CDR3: TGTGCCATCCTGGCGGAGAACACTGAAGCTTTCTTT. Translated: CAILAENTEAFF.

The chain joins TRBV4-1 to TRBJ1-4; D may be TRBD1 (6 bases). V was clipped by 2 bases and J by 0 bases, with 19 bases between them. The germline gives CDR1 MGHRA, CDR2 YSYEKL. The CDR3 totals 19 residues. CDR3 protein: CASSQLRVQGGPTNEKLFF. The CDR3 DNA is TGCGCCAGCAGCCAACTACGCGTACAGGGCGGGCCAACTAATGAAAAACTGTTTTTT.

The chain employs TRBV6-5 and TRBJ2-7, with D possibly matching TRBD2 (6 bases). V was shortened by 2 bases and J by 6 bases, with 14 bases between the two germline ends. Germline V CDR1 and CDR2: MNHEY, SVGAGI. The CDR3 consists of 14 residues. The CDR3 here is CASSYGSGVGEQYF. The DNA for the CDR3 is TGTGCCAGCAGTTACGGCTCGGGAGTTGGCGAGCAGTACTTC.

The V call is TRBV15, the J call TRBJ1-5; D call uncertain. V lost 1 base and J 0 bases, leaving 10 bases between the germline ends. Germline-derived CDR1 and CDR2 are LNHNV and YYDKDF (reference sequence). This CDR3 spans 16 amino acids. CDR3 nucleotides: TGTGCCACCAGCAGAGTGCTGGAATATAGCAATCAGCCCCAGCATTTT. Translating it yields CATSRVLEYSNQPQHF. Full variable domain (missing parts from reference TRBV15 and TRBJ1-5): DAMVIQNPRYQVTQFGKPVTLSCSQTLNHNVMYWYQQKSSQAPKLLFHYYDKDFNNEADTPDNFQSRRPNTSFCFLDIRSPGLGDTAMYLCATSRVLEYSNQPQHFGDGTRLSIL.

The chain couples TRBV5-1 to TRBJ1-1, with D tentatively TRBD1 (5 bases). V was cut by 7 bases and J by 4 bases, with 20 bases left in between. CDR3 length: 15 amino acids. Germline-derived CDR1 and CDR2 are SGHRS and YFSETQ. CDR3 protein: CASWGSVGVGTEAFF. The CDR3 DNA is TGCGCCAGCTGGGGATCGGTAGGGGTGGGCACTGAAGCTTTCTTT.

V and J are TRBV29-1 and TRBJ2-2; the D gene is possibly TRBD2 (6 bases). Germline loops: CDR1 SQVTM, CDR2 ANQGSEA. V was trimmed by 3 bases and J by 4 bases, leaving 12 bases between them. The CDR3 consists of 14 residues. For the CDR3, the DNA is TGCAGCGTTGAGGAGGACTACCCCACCGGGGAGCTGTTTTTT. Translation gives CSVEEDYPTGELFF.

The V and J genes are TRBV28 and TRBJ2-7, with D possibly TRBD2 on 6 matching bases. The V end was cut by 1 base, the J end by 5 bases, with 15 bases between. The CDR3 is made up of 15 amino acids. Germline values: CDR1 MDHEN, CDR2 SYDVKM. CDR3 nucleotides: TGTGCCAGCAGTTTATATCCTAGCGCACGCAACGAGCAGTACTTC. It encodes CASSLYPSARNEQYF.

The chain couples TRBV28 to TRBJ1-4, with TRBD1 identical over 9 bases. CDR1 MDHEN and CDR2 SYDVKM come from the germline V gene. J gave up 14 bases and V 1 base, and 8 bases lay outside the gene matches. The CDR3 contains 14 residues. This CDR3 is CASSLYEQGAPLFF. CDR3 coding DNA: TGTGCCAGCAGTTTATACGAACAGGGGGCTCCCCTGTTTTTT.

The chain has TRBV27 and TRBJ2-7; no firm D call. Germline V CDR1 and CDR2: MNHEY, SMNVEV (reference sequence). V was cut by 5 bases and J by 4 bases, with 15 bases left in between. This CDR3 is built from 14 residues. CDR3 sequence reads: CASSPRLGSYEQYF. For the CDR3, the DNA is TGTGCCAGCAGTCCCCGTCTAGGTTCTTACGAGCAGTACTTC.

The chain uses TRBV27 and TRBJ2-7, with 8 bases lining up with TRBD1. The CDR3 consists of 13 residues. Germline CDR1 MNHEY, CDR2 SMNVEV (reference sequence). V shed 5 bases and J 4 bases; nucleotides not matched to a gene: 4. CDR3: CASSNRGKYEQYF. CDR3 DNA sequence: TGTGCCAGCAGTAACAGGGGGAAGTACGAGCAGTACTTC.

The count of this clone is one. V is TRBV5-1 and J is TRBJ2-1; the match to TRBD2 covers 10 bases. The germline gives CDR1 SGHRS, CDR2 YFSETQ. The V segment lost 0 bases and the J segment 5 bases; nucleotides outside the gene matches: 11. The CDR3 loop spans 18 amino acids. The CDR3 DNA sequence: TGCGCCAGCAGCTTGGAAGCTAGCGGGAGAGTTTACGACAATGAGCAGTTCTTC. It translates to CASSLEASGRVYDNEQFF.

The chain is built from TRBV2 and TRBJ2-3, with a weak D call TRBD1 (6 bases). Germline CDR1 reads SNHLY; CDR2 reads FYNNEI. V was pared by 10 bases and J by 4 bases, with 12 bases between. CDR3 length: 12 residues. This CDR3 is CAINRAPDTQYF. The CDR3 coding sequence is TGTGCCATAAACAGGGCTCCAGATACGCAGTATTTT.

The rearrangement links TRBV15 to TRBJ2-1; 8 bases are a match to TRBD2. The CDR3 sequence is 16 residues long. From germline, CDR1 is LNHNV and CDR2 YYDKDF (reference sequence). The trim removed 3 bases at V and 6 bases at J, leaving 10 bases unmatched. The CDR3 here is CATSRGGTSGSNEQFF. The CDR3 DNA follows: TGTGCCACCAGCAGGGGGGGAACTAGCGGATCCAATGAGCAGTTCTTC.

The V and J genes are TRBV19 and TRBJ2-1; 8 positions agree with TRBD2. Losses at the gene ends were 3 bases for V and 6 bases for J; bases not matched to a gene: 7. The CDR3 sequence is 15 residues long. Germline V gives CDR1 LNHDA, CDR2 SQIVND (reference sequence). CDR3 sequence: CASSMTGGLVNEQFF. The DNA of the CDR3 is TGTGCCAGTAGTATGACGGGAGGGCTCGTCAATGAGCAGTTCTTC.

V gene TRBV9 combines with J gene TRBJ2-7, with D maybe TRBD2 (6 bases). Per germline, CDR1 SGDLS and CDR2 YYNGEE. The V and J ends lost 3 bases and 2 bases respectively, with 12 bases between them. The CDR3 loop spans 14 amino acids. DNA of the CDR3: TGTGCCAGCAGCGATCACACGGGAGCCTACGAGCAGTACTTC. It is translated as CASSDHTGAYEQYF.